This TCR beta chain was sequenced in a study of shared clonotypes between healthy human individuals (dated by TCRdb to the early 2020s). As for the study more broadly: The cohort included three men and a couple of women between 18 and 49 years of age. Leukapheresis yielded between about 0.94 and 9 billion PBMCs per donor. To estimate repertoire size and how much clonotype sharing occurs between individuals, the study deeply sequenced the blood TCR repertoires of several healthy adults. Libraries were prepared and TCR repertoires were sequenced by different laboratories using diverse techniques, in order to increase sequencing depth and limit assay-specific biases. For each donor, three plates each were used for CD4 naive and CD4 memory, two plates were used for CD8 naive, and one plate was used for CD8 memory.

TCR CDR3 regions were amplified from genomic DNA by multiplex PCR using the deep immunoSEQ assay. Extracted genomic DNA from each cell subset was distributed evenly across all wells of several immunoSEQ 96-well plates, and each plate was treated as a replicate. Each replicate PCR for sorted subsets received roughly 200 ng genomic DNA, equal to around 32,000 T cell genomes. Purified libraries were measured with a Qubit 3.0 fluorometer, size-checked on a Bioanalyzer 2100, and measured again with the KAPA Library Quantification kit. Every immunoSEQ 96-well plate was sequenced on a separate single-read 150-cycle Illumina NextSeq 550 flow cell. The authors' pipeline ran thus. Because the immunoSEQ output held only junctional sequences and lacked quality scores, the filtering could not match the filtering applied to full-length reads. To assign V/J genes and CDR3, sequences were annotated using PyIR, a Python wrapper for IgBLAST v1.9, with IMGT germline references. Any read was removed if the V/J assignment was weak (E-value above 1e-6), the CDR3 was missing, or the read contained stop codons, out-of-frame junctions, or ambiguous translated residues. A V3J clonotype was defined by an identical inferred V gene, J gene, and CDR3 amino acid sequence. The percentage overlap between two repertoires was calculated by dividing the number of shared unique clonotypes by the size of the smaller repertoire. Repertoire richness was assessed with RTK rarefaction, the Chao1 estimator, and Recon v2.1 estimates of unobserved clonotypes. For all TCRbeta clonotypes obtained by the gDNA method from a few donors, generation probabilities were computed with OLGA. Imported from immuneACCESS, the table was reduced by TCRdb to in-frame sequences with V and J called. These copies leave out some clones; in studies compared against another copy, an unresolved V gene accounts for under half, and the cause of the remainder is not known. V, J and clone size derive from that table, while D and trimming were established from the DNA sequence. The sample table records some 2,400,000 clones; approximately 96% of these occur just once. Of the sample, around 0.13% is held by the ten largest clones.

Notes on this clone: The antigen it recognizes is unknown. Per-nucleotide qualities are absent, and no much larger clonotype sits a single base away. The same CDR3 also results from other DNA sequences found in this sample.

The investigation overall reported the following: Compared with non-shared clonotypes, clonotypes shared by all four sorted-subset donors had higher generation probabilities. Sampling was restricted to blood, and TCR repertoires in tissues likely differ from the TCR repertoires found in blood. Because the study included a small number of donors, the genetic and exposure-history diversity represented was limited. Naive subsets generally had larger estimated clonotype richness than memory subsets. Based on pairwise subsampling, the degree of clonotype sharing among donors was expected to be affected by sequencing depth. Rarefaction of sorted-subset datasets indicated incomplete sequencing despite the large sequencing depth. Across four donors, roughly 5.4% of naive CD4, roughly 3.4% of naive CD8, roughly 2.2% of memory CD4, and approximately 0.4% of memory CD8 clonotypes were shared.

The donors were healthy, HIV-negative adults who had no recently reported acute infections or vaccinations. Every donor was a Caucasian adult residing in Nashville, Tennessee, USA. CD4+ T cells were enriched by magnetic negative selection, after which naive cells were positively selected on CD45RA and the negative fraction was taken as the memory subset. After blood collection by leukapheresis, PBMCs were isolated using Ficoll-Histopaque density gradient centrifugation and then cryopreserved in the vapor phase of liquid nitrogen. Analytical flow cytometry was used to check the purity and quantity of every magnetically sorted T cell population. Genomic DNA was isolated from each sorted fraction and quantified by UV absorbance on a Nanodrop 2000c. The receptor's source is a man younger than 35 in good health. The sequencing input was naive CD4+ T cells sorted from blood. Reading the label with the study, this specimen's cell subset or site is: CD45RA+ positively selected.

The CDR3 protein: CASSIPGQPQHF. In nucleotides, the sequence is TGTGCCAGTAGTATCCCAGGGCAGCCCCAGCATTTT. The V and J segments used are TRBV19 and TRBJ1-5, with TRBD1 as a weak D call on 5 bases. CDR1 and CDR2, per the germline V gene (reference sequence), are LNHDA and SQIVND. The CDR3 runs 12 residues from the cysteine to the phenylalanine. Of the read, only the CDR3 DNA is kept; its 36 bases are in frame from base 1. The germline ends are 7 bases apart after V is trimmed by 3 bases and J by 7 bases. The variable domain in full, with residues beyond the CDR3 obtained from the reference TRBV19 and TRBJ1-5 genes, is DGGITQSPKYLFRKEGQNVTLSCEQNLNHDAMYWYRQDPGQGLRLIYYSQIVNDFQKGDIAEGYSVSREKKESFPLTVTSAQKNPTAFYLCASSIPGQPQHFGDGTRLSIL.